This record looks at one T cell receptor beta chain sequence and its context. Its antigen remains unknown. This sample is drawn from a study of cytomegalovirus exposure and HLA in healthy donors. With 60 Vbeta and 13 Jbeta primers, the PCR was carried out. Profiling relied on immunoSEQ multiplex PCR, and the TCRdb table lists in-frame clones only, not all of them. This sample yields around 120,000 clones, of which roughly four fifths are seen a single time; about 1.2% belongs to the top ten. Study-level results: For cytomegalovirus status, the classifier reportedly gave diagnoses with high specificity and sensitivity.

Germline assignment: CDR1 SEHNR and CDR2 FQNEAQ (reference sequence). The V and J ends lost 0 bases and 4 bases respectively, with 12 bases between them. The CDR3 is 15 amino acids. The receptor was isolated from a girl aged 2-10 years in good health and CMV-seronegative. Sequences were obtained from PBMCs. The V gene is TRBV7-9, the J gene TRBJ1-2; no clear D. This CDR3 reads CASSLAWAILYGYTF. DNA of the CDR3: TGTGCCAGCAGCTTAGCCTGGGCAATCCTCTATGGCTACACCTTC.